A selection of T cell receptor beta chains follows, all from one sample in a study of TIL therapy for anti-PD-1-resistant metastatic lung cancer. Here immunoSEQ multiplex PCR was the method, and the copy in TCRdb shows in-frame clones only, minus some. The sample carries 20,000 or so clones, about three quarters recorded once. This sample comprised blood, obtained at baseline. The receptors were gathered from a person aged 25 to 85 with non-small cell lung cancer. CDR3s include the opening cysteine and the closing phenylalanine or tryptophan. Fields, in order: D gene, V gene, J gene, clone size, CDR3 DNA, CDR3 protein. D genes are given only for firm matches. For some rows the clone size is stated as once, few or many, or as a class when expanded; others skip it.

>-|TRBV4-1|TRBJ2-2|-
TGCGCCAGCAGCCTTTCGGCGGGCCCCTTATCGAACGCGAACACCGGGGAGCTGTTTTTT
CASSLSAGPLSNANTGELFF
>-|TRBV5-8|TRBJ2-2|-
TGTGCCAGCAGCAAGGACGGGCTACCCACCGGGGAGCTGTTTTTT
CASSKDGLPTGELFF
>-|TRBV7-3|TRBJ1-5|-
TGTGCCAGCAGCTTACGTGGCGGTAATCAGCCCCAGCATTTT
CASSLRGGNQPQHF
>-|TRBV4-1|TRBJ2-1|few
TGCGCCAGCAGCCAAGTGGATATGGGCTGGAGCTCCTACAATGAGCAGTTCTTC
CASSQVDMGWSSYNEQFF
>-|TRBV30|TRBJ2-7|once
TGTGCCTGGAGTGTTACCGGGACTGGCTCCTACGAGCAGTACTTC
CAWSVTGTGSYEQYF
>-|TRBV9|TRBJ1-1|few
TGTGCCAGCAGCCGGACGACAGCCAACACTGAAGCTTTCTTT
CASSRTTANTEAFF
>TRBD1|TRBV24-1|TRBJ1-2|-
TGTGCCACCAGTGACCGTGGGACAGGGAATGGCTACACCTTC
CATSDRGTGNGYTF
>TRBD1|TRBV30|TRBJ1-6|-
TGTGCCTGGAGGGTAAGAGGAGCAGGACAGGGAGGCAGCTCCTATAATTCACCCCTCCACTTT
CAWRVRGAGQGGSSYNSPLHF
>-|TRBV11-3|TRBJ1-1|-
TGTGCCAGCAGCTTAGGCGGACGGAACACTGAAGCTTTCTTT
CASSLGGRNTEAFF
>TRBD1|TRBV19|TRBJ1-1|few
TGTGCCAGTATCCGGGACAGTTCGGGGACTGAAGCTTTCTTT
CASIRDSSGTEAFF
>TRBD1|TRBV2|TRBJ2-5|-
TGTGCCAGCAGTGATTTTGGAAAGGGGGCCCTCCAAGAGACCCAGTACTTC
CASSDFGKGALQETQYF
>TRBD2|TRBV10-3|TRBJ2-3|-
TGTGCCAGCAAGGGACTAGCGGGAGGGCCATCAGATACGCAGTATTTT
CASKGLAGGPSDTQYF
>-|TRBV24-1|TRBJ2-1|-
TGTGCCACCAGTGATTCATTGGACGGAAATGAGCAGTTCTTC
CATSDSLDGNEQFF
>-|TRBV12-5|TRBJ1-6|-
TGTGCTAGTGGTTTGGTAGGGGCGGGCCCGCCGGATTCACCCCTCCACTTT
CASGLVGAGPPDSPLHF
>-|TRBV6-5|TRBJ2-2|-
TGTGCCTCCCGGAGGGGTAGCGACACCGGGGAGCTGTTTTTT
CASRRGSDTGELFF
>-|TRBV14|TRBJ2-3|-
TGTGCCAGCAGCCAAAACTCCCAAGGAGGAGATACGCAGTATTTT
CASSQNSQGGDTQYF
>-|TRBV5-1|TRBJ2-5|few
TGCGCCAGCAGAGCCCGGACGGGGGATCAAGAGACCCAGTACTTC
CASRARTGDQETQYF
>TRBD1|TRBV9|TRBJ1-5|-
TGTGCCAGCAGCGTGGGGACAGGGGATCAGCCCCAGCATTTT
CASSVGTGDQPQHF
>-|TRBV27|TRBJ1-2|-
TGTGCCAGCAGTTTTGAAGTCGCTCCTTTTAACTATGGCTACACCTTC
CASSFEVAPFNYGYTF
>TRBD1|TRBV2|TRBJ1-1|-
TGTGCCAGCAGTGGGGACAGGAATTTGAACACTGAAGCTTTCTTT
CASSGDRNLNTEAFF
>-|TRBV13|TRBJ2-3|-
TGTGCCAGCAGCTTATTTAAAGGATTAGGGGGTCTTAATACGCAGTATTTT
CASSLFKGLGGLNTQYF
>-|TRBV24-1|TRBJ2-1|-
TGTGCCACCAGTGATTCCAAAGTGGGTCTGAACAATGAGCAGTTCTTC
CATSDSKVGLNNEQFF
>-|TRBV6-5|TRBJ1-2|few
TGTGCCAGCAGTTACCGGCAGGGAGGCTATGGCTACACCTTC
CASSYRQGGYGYTF
>-|TRBV10-3|TRBJ1-5|-
TGTGCCATCAGTGACGCTTCCTTAGGCAGAAATATACCCCAGCATTTT
CAISDASLGRNIPQHF
>-|TRBV6-1|TRBJ2-2|-
TGTGCCAGCAGTGAAGAGGGGACGAACACCGGGGAGCTGTTTTTT
CASSEEGTNTGELFF
>TRBD1|TRBV2|TRBJ2-6|-
TGTGCCAGCAGCCGGGACAGCCGCTCTGGGGCCAACGTCCTGACTTTC
CASSRDSRSGANVLTF